A selection of T cell receptor beta chains follows, all from one sample in a study of blood T cell repertoires in COVID-19. This table comes from immunoSEQ multiplex PCR, and its TCRdb copy is limited to in-frame clones, with some not included. The table lists roughly 85,000 clones, around 77% of them singletons. Sequencing was done on a sample of peripheral blood. The receptors were gathered from a human donor in a cohort sampled during active COVID-19. Each CDR3 is given with its conserved first and last residue. A D gene is named only where the DNA matches it firmly. Size is stated for part of the rows, as once, few or many counts, or as a class when the clone is expanded.

j_call clone_size v_call d_call cdr3_nt cdr3_aa
TRBJ2-3 . TRBV30 TRBD2 TGTGCCTGGAGTGTAGGTAGCGGGGGCACAGATACGCAGTATTTT CAWSVGSGGTDTQYF
TRBJ1-6 . TRBV28 . TGTGCCAGCACCTTCATGAGGATAAATTCACCCCTCCACTTT CASTFMRINSPLHF
TRBJ1-4 few TRBV7-9 . TGTGCCAGCAGTGAGGGACAAGGGCGGTGGGAAAAACTGTTTTTT CASSEGQGRWEKLFF
TRBJ2-5 . TRBV9 TRBD1 TGTGCCAGCAGCGTAAACAGGGGCGCAGGAGAGACCCAGTACTTC CASSVNRGAGETQYF
TRBJ2-2 . TRBV6-5 . TGTGCCAGCTCTTACAGGGGGGGAGCCGGGGAGCTGTTTTTT CASSYRGGAGELFF
TRBJ1-5 . TRBV7-2 TRBD1 TGTGCCAGCAGCGCAGACAGGGCCATTAATCAGCCCCAGCATTTT CASSADRAINQPQHF
TRBJ1-6 . TRBV18 TRBD1 TGTGCCAGCTCACTCGGACAGGGAGTTTCACCCCTCCACTTT CASSLGQGVSPLHF
TRBJ1-6 . TRBV9 TRBD1 TGTGCCAGCAGCGCTTTCGACGTGGCAGGGGGAAATTCACCCCTCCACTTT CASSAFDVAGGNSPLHF
TRBJ2-7 . TRBV7-8 TRBD1 TGTGCCAGCAGCTCACCGGGACAGGGAACGTGGGAGCAGTACTTC CASSSPGQGTWEQYF
TRBJ2-1 . TRBV5-1 . TGCGCCAGCAGCTTGTGGCTAGCAGTTAACAATGAGCAGTTCTTC CASSLWLAVNNEQFF
TRBJ2-5 . TRBV18 . TGTGCCAGCTCATCCGACAGCCAAGAGACCCAGTACTTC CASSSDSQETQYF
TRBJ2-5 once TRBV7-6 TRBD2 TGTGCCAGCAGCTTACTCCAGCGGGGGCCGGGGGAGACCCAGTACTTC CASSLLQRGPGETQYF
TRBJ2-3 . TRBV6-1 . TGTGCCAGCAGTGAAGCGCGAGGAGATACGCAGTATTTT CASSEARGDTQYF
TRBJ2-7 few TRBV4-3 TRBD1 TGCGCCAGCAGCCAAGAATTGGACAGGGGAATTAATCTCCCTACCTACGAGCAGTACTTC CASSQELDRGINLPTYEQYF
TRBJ2-1 once TRBV11-2 TRBD2 TGTGCCAGCAGCTTAGAGGCGCTAGCGGGGACTGAGCAGTTCTTC CASSLEALAGTEQFF
TRBJ1-6 . TRBV11-3 . TGTGCCAGCAGCTTAGATGAGAGTTCACCCCTCCACTTT CASSLDESSPLHF
TRBJ1-1 . TRBV4-3 . TGCGCCAGCAGCCAAGATCGGGGATCCACTGAAGCTTTCTTT CASSQDRGSTEAFF
TRBJ2-1 . TRBV12-5 . TGTGCTAGTGGTTTTTCCAGGACTGGCGTCTACAATGAGCAGTTCTTC CASGFSRTGVYNEQFF
TRBJ1-4 . TRBV9 . TGTGCCAGCAGCGTAGCACCGTGGTCACCCGGGAGTTGGGAAAAACTGTTTTTT CASSVAPWSPGSWEKLFF
TRBJ1-1 . TRBV19 TRBD1 TGTGCCAGTAGTAAAGACAGGGGGCAGGACACTGAAGCTTTCTTT CASSKDRGQDTEAFF
TRBJ1-1 . TRBV20-1 . TGCAGTGCTAGAGATCTCCTGGCTTTCTTT CSARDLLAFF
TRBJ1-5 once TRBV2 . TGTGCCAGCAGTTTACAGAACAATCAGCCCCAGCATTTT CASSLQNNQPQHF
TRBJ1-5 . TRBV4-1 . TGCGCCAGCAGCAGAGGGGAGGGAGTGGGTCAGCCCCAGCATTTT CASSRGEGVGQPQHF
TRBJ2-7 many TRBV4-1 TRBD1 TGCGCCAGCAGCCACGCCCGGACAGGGTTCTACGAGCAGTACTTC CASSHARTGFYEQYF
TRBJ2-7 once TRBV15 . TGTGCCACCAGCAGACCTCCGAGGGATACTTCCTACGAGCAGTACTTC CATSRPPRDTSYEQYF
TRBJ2-7 . TRBV28 TRBD1 TGTGCCAGCAGTTGGGGACAGGCCTCCATGGGCGAGCAGTACTTC CASSWGQASMGEQYF
TRBJ1-6 . TRBV5-6 TRBD1 TGTGCCAGCAGCTTAGGACAGGGGACGGCCTATAATTCACCCCTCCACTTT CASSLGQGTAYNSPLHF
TRBJ2-7 . TRBV5-1 . TGCGCCAGCAGCCACGACTTGGGAGAGGACGAGCAGTACTTC CASSHDLGEDEQYF
TRBJ1-1 . TRBV20-1 . TGCAGTGCTAGTTTCCCGACAGTGACCACTGAAGCTTTCTTT CSASFPTVTTEAFF
TRBJ1-2 . TRBV7-9 TRBD1 TGTGCCAGCAGCTTACAGGGGGCAAGGAGTGGCTACACCTTC CASSLQGARSGYTF
TRBJ2-7 . TRBV5-6 . TGTGCCAGCAGCTTTGGGGGGACAGCTAACTACGAGCAGTACTTC CASSFGGTANYEQYF
TRBJ2-7 once TRBV2 . TGTGCCAGCAAGGTGGAGTTGAGCTCCTACGAGCAGTACTTC CASKVELSSYEQYF
TRBJ2-7 . TRBV5-4 . TGTGCCAGCAGCTTTCAAGGAAGAAGCGACGAGCAGTACTTC CASSFQGRSDEQYF
TRBJ2-2 . TRBV5-1 . TGCGCCAGCAGCTTGGGCAGGGTGAACACCGGGGAGCTGTTTTTT CASSLGRVNTGELFF
TRBJ2-7 once TRBV4-1 TRBD1 TGCGCCAGCAGCCTAAGGGGGGGACAGGGGGCCGGCGAGTCCTACGAGCAGTACTTC CASSLRGGQGAGESYEQYF
TRBJ2-1 once TRBV9 . TGTGCCAGCAGCGTAGCCAGCCGGGAATGGCAGTTCTTC CASSVASREWQFF
TRBJ2-7 once TRBV2 . TGTGCCAGCAGTGAAATGGCGGGATTAATTTACGAGCAGTACTTC CASSEMAGLIYEQYF
TRBJ1-6 once TRBV5-1 . TGCGCCAGCAGCTTGGACAGACCGGGGGGAAATTCACCCCTCCACTTT CASSLDRPGGNSPLHF
TRBJ1-2 . TRBV30 . TGTGCCTGGACCCGAGACAGCTATGGCTACACCTTC CAWTRDSYGYTF
TRBJ1-3 . TRBV9 TRBD1 TGTGCCAGCAGCCAAACCCTGTACAGGGGCTCTGGAAACACCATATATTTT CASSQTLYRGSGNTIYF
TRBJ1-5 . TRBV5-4 TRBD1 TGTGCCAGCAGCTTGTCTCCAGGGGGTAATCAGCCCCAGCATTTT CASSLSPGGNQPQHF
TRBJ2-7 few TRBV7-9 TRBD1 TGTGCCAGCAGCTTAGGCGGGACAGGGGGCTACGAGCAGTACTTC CASSLGGTGGYEQYF
TRBJ2-7 . TRBV9 TRBD1 TGTGCCAGCAGCGTTGGGACAGGGTCAATAGAGCAGTACTTC CASSVGTGSIEQYF
TRBJ2-2 . TRBV10-3 . TGTGCCATCAGGACCGACAGGCCTACCGGGGAGCTGTTTTTT CAIRTDRPTGELFF
TRBJ2-3 once TRBV19 TRBD2 TGTGCCAGTAGCTCCGGGACTAGCGGGACAGGCACAGATACGCAGTATTTT CASSSGTSGTGTDTQYF
TRBJ1-1 . TRBV5-1 . TGCGCCAGCAGCTTGGGGGCAGGTTCCCCTGAAGCTTTCTTT CASSLGAGSPEAFF
TRBJ2-7 . TRBV2 TRBD1 TGTGCCAGCAGTGGACAGGGGGTGACCTACGAGCAGTACTTC CASSGQGVTYEQYF
TRBJ1-1 . TRBV6-5 TRBD1 TGTGCCAGTTCCAGGGGGTTTAGGGACACTGAAGCTTTCTTT CASSRGFRDTEAFF
TRBJ2-7 . TRBV6-6 TRBD2 TGTGCCAGCACTAGCGGGGGAACCTACGAGCAGTACTTC CASTSGGTYEQYF
TRBJ2-5 . TRBV5-1 TRBD1 TGCGCCAGCACCACAGGGGGAAGAGAGACCCAGTACTTC CASTTGGRETQYF
TRBJ2-7 . TRBV7-2 . TGTGCCAGCAGCTGGGTCGGGTACGAGCAGTACTTC CASSWVGYEQYF
TRBJ1-3 . TRBV10-1 TRBD1 TGCGCCAGCAGCCCGACAGGGACCGGAAACACCATATATTTT CASSPTGTGNTIYF
TRBJ2-6 . TRBV5-1 . TGCGCCAGCAGCTACGACAGCTCTGGGGCCAACGTCCTGACTTTC CASSYDSSGANVLTF
TRBJ2-7 once TRBV10-3 . TGTGCCATCAGTGAGTCTAGGCAGGATCTTTCCTACGAGCAGTACTTC CAISESRQDLSYEQYF
TRBJ1-5 . TRBV27 . TGTGCCAGCAGTCGGGATAGCAATCAGCCCCAGCATTTT CASSRDSNQPQHF
TRBJ2-7 . TRBV7-2 . TGTGCCAGCAGCTCCCGGAGGGAAAGACTGTACGAGCAGTACTTC CASSSRRERLYEQYF
TRBJ1-4 few TRBV11-2 . TGTGCCAGCAGCCTACGTAATGAAAAACTGTTTTTT CASSLRNEKLFF
TRBJ2-7 . TRBV5-1 . TGCGCCAGCAGCTTGGTGGAGGGGGCGCCTTACGAGCAGTACTTC CASSLVEGAPYEQYF